This passage covers 10 T cell receptor beta chains from one sample sequenced in a study of regulatory T cells in long-lasting Graves disease. Arm-PCR with iRepertoire HTBI primers amplified the CDR3 regions for these TCR beta libraries. TCRdb ran MiXCR on the multiplex PCR reads and lists one entry per CDR3 protein. This sample has 350,000 to 400,000 distinct CDR3 sequences, with roughly 16% found just once. Time point noted: newly diagnosed GD, antithyroid drugs for less than 3 months. RNA from PBMCs was the source of the TCR library. The same data also contributed to another study, on T cells in Graves' hyperthyroidism and ophthalmopathy.

Sequencing used peripheral blood mononuclear cells (PBMCs), obtained at new diagnosis, from a patient treated with antithyroid drugs. The receptors here all came from a woman aged 18 to 35 with Graves disease.

In its sample, this clonotype was seen many times. The chain uses TRBV5-1 and TRBJ2-7, with 7 positions matching TRBD2. The junction had 12 bases not matched to a gene; V was cut back by 3 bases and J by 6 bases. CDR1 SGHRS and CDR2 YFSETQ come from the germline V gene. The CDR3 is 15 amino acids. In nucleotides, the CDR3 is TGCGCCAGCAGCTCCGCCCGCACTAGCGTCGGCGAGCAGTACTTC. It encodes CASSSARTSVGEQYF.

This clonotype was picked up a small number of times. This rearrangement joins TRBV29-1 to TRBJ2-3, with D unclear. Germline values: CDR1 SQVTM, CDR2 ANQGSEA. V gave up 4 bases and J gave up 1 base, with 9 bases separating them. There are 13 residues in the CDR3. CDR3 sequence: CSVGHLGTDTQYF. The CDR3 DNA is TGCAGCGTTGGCCATCTGGGCACAGATACGCAGTATTTT.

This clonotype was seen repeatedly, ten times or more. The chain has TRBV30 and TRBJ1-5, with D possibly being TRBD1 (6 bases). The CDR3 runs to 16 residues. Trimming left V 4 bases short and J 2 bases short, with 18 bases between. Germline V gene lookup returns CDR1 GTSNPN and CDR2 SVGIG (reference sequence). CDR3: CAWTGGRSIGNQPQHF. In nucleotides, the CDR3 is TGTGCCTGGACCGGGGGGCGGTCTATCGGCAATCAGCCCCAGCATTTT.

The chain joins TRBV9 to TRBJ1-4, with no clear D. V was trimmed by 2 bases and J by 8 bases, leaving 13 bases between them. The CDR3 sequence is 14 residues long. The germline gives CDR1 SGDLS, CDR2 YYNGEE. The CDR3 reads CASSVGRGGEKLFF. The CDR3 DNA reads TGTGCCAGCAGCGTTGGCAGAGGAGGCGAAAAACTGTTTTTT.

This clonotype has only a few counts. V and J are TRBV10-3 and TRBJ1-2; 11 bases align to TRBD1. Germline V lookup: CDR1 ENHRY, CDR2 SYGVKD. This CDR3 has 16 amino acids. V lost 7 bases to trimming and J lost 0 bases; unmatched junction nucleotides: 7. The CDR3: CAITPDRGQANYGYTF. The CDR3, as DNA: TGTGCCATCACCCCGGACAGGGGGCAGGCTAACTATGGCTACACCTTC.

The chain is built from TRBV10-3 and TRBJ2-1; TRBD2 agrees at 13 bases. The CDR3 loop spans 17 amino acids. With 10 bases clipped from V and 5 bases from J, the junction kept 14 bases outside the gene matches. Per germline, CDR1 ENHRY and CDR2 SYGVKD. CDR3 sequence reads: CASSPSLGLAGDNEQFF. Here the CDR3 DNA reads TGTGCCAGCAGCCCTTCTCTCGGACTAGCGGGGGACAATGAGCAGTTCTTC.

This clonotype was found a few times. V gene TRBV27 combines with J gene TRBJ2-1; unclear D gene. CDR1 and CDR2 from the germline V gene are MNHEY and SMNVEV (reference sequence). The germline V and J ends were trimmed by 7 bases and 5 bases, with 9 bases remaining between them. The CDR3 is 12 amino acids. CDR3 residues: CASNQNNNEQFF. The CDR3 bases are TGTGCCAGCAATCAAAACAACAATGAGCAGTTCTTC.

Regarding this clonotype: The germline gene is not matched at one end of the junction; a read error may be the cause. The rearrangement uses TRBV10-3 and TRBJ1-1; possible D gene TRBD1, 6 bases. From germline, CDR1 is ENHRY and CDR2 SYGVKD. The CDR3 consists of 17 residues. CDR3 sequence: CAISESRLGQGNTETFF. The DNA for the CDR3 is TGTGCCATCAGTGAGTCGAGGCTTGGGCAGGGGAACACTGAAACTTTCTTT.

This clonotype was counted at least ten times. The V and J genes are TRBV30 and TRBJ2-3; 11 bases match TRBD2. The trim removed 0 bases at V and 5 bases at J, leaving 7 bases unmatched. Germline loops: CDR1 GTSNPN, CDR2 SVGIG (reference sequence). The CDR3 covers 16 residues. CDR3 amino acids: CAWSVGSGGAGDTQYF. The CDR3 bases are TGTGCCTGGAGTGTAGGTAGCGGGGGGGCTGGAGATACGCAGTATTTT.

The rearrangement uses TRBV6-1 and TRBJ1-4; 8 nucleotides match TRBD1. J gave up 11 bases and V 5 bases, and 13 bases lay outside the gene matches. The CDR3 length is 15 residues. Germline V gives CDR1 MNHNS, CDR2 SASEGT. The CDR3 bases are TGTGCCAGCAGTAGCCGAGGACAGGGCGGTCGGAAACTGTTTTTT. This translates into CASSSRGQGGRKLFF.